This TCR beta chain was identified during a study of neurological immune-mediated disorders. After removal of 5 bases from V and 2 bases from J, the junction contained 18 bases not matched to a gene. The germline V gene encodes CDR1 LGHNT and CDR2 FRNRAP. The CDR3 covers 18 residues. Volunteers from a blood bank in Maryland, USA, made up the healthy controls. The unsorted libraries originated from 2 million PBMCs that had been stored at -80 C. This clonotype was recorded many times. Antigen specificity is unknown. Synthesis of cDNA was accomplished via 5'RACE employing 10-nucleotide random UMIs. TCRdb passed the 5' RACE reads through MiXCR, listing each CDR3 protein once. The data show about 50,000 distinct CDR3 sequences, roughly 15% seen once. Overall study findings and caveats: Subjects shared no identical expanded-clone CDR3 amino acid sequences, suggesting private TCR-beta repertoires in all groups.

The receptor was isolated from a man in his fifties or sixties in good health. J is TRBJ2-7 and V is TRBV12-5, with 7 bases matching TRBD1. The sequenced material came from PBMCs. CDR3 in DNA: TGTGCTAGTGGTCCACCGACAGGGTCAGAGGGTAGGCCCTACGAGCAGTACTTC. As protein: CASGPPTGSEGRPYEQYF.